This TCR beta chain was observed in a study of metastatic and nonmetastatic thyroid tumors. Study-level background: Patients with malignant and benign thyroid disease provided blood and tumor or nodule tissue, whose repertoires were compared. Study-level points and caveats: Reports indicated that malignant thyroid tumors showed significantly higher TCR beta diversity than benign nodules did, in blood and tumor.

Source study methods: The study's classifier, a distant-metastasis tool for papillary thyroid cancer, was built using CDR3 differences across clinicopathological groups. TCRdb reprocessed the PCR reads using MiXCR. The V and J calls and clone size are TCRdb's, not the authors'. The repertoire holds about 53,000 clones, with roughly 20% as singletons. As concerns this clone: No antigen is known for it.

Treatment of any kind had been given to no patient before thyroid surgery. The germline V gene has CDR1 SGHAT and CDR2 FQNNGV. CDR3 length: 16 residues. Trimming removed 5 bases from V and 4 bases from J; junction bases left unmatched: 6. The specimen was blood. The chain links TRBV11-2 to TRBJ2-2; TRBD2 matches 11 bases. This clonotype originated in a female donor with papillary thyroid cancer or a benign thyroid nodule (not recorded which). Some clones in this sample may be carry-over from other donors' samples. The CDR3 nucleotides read TGTGCCAGCAGCACCCCACTAGCGGGAGTCACCGGGGAGCTGTTTTTT. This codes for CASSTPLAGVTGELFF.